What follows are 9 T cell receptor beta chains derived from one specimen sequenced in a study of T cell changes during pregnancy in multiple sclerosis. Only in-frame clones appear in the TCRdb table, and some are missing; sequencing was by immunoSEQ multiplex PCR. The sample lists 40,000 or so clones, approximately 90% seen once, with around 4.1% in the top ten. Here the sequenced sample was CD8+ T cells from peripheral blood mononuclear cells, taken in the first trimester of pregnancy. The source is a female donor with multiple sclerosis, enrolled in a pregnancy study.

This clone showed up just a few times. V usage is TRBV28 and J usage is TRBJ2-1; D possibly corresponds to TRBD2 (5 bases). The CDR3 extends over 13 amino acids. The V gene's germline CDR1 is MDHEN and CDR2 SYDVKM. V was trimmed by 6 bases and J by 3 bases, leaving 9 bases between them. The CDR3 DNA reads TGTGCCAGCAGCCCCGAGGGCTACAATGAGCAGTTCTTC. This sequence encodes CASSPEGYNEQFF.

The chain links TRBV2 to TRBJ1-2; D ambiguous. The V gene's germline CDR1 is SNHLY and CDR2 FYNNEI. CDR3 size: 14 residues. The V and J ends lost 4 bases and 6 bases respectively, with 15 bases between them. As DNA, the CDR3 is TGTGCCAGCAGTGGGTTTGGAGGGAGCCATGGCTACACCTTC. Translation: CASSGFGGSHGYTF.

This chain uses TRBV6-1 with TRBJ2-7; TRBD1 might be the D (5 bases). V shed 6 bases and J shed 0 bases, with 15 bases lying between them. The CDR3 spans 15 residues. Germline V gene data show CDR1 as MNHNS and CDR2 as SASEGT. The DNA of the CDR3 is TGTGCCAGCAGCCCTGGGGCCAGCTCCTCCTACGAGCAGTACTTC. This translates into CASSPGASSSYEQYF.

CDR3 DNA: TGTGCCAGAAGCCCCGGAACCCAACGAGGAAAGCAGTACTTC. Amino acid sequence: CARSPGTQRGKQYF. The chain joins TRBV5-3 to TRBJ2-7; D not resolved. TRBV5-3 falls under the ORF class, with uncertain function. The V and J ends lost 4 bases and 8 bases respectively, with 19 bases between them. The CDR3 length is 14 residues.

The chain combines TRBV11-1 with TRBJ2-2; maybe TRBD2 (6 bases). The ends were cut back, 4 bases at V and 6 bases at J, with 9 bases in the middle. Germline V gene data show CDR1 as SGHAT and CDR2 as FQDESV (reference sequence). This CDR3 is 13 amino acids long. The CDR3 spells CASSSGAPGELFF. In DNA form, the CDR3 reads TGTGCCAGCAGCTCGGGAGCACCCGGGGAGCTGTTTTTT.

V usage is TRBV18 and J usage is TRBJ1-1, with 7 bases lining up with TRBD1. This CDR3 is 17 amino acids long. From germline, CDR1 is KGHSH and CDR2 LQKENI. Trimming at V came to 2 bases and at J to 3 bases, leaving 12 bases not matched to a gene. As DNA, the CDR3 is TGTGCCAGCTCACCAAGGTGGAAGGGGGCGAGGGACACTGAAGCTTTCTTT. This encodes CASSPRWKGARDTEAFF.

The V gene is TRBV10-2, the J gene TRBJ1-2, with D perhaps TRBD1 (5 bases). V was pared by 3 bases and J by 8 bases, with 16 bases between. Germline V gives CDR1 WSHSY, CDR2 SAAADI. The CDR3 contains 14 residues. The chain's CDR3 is CASSDSGPQGGYTF. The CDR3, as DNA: TGCGCCAGCAGTGATTCGGGTCCCCAGGGCGGCTACACCTTC.

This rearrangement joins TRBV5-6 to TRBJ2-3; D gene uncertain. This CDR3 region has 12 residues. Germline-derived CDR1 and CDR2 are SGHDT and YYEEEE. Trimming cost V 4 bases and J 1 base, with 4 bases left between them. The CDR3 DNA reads TGTGCCAGCAGCATAGGCACAGATACGCAGTATTTT. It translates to CASSIGTDTQYF.

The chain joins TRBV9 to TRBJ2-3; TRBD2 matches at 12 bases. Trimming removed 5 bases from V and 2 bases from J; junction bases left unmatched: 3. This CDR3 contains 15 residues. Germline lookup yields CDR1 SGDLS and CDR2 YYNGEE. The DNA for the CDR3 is TGTGCCAGCAGTACTAGCGGGGGGACCACAGATACGCAGTATTTT. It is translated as CASSTSGGTTDTQYF.